These T cell receptor beta chains were read from a single sample in a study of response to subunit inactivated influenza vaccine. A single record per CDR3 protein comes from TCRdb applying MiXCR to the RT-PCR reads. This table has 500,000 or so distinct CDR3 sequences, approximately 11% appearing once. Sequenced material: PBMCs from blood, taken 40 to 50 days after vaccination. The source of these receptors is a man aged 50 to 59 who received an inactivated influenza vaccine. CDR3s include the opening cysteine and the closing phenylalanine or tryptophan. A D gene is named only where the DNA matches it firmly. Clone sizes are given selectively: once, few, many, or a class where the clone is expanded.

17 TRBJ2-5 TRBD2 TRBV7-8 many TGTGCCAGCAGGGATGCTAGCGGGAGGCCAATTCAAGAGACCCAGTACTTC CASRDASGRPIQETQYF
15 TRBJ2-7 TRBD1 TRBV4-3 many TGCGCCAGCAGCCAAGATGAGGGACAGGGATACGAGCAGTACTTC CASSQDEGQGYEQYF
17 TRBJ2-5 TRBD2 TRBV5-1 few TGCGCCAGCAGCCCGGGACTAGCGGGAGGGCCCAGGGAGACCCAGTACTTC CASSPGLAGGPRETQYF
12 TRBJ1-3 . TRBV10-3 many TGTGCCATCAGGACGAGAGAAAACACCATATATTTT CAIRTRENTIYF
15 TRBJ2-2 . TRBV12-3/TRBV12-4 . TGTGCCAGCCGTTTTTTGGGCGGGAACACCGGGGAGCTGTTTTTT CASRFLGGNTGELFF
19 TRBJ2-1 TRBD1 TRBV24-1 few TGTGCCACCAGTGACCCAGTTATCAGACAGGGGAGCTCCTACAATGAGCAGTTCTTC CATSDPVIRQGSSYNEQFF
16 TRBJ1-4 . TRBV9 . TGTGCCAGCAGCGTAGATCCGATGACAACTAATGAAAAACTGTTTTTT CASSVDPMTTNEKLFF
15 TRBJ2-2 TRBD2 TRBV7-6 . TGTGCCAGCAGGGCGAATCGGGGGGACACCGGGGAGCTGTTTTTT CASRANRGDTGELFF
12 TRBJ2-7 . TRBV29-1 many TGCAGCGTTGAGTCAGGGCGATACGAGCAGTACTTC CSVESGRYEQYF
15 TRBJ2-3 . TRBV20-1 many TGCAGTGCTAGATTCGACAGGAGCTCCACAGATACGCAGTATTTT CSARFDRSSTDTQYF
14 TRBJ2-5 . TRBV11-2 . TGTGCCAGCAGCTTAGGGACGGGGGCGAAGACCCAGTACTTC CASSLGTGAKTQYF